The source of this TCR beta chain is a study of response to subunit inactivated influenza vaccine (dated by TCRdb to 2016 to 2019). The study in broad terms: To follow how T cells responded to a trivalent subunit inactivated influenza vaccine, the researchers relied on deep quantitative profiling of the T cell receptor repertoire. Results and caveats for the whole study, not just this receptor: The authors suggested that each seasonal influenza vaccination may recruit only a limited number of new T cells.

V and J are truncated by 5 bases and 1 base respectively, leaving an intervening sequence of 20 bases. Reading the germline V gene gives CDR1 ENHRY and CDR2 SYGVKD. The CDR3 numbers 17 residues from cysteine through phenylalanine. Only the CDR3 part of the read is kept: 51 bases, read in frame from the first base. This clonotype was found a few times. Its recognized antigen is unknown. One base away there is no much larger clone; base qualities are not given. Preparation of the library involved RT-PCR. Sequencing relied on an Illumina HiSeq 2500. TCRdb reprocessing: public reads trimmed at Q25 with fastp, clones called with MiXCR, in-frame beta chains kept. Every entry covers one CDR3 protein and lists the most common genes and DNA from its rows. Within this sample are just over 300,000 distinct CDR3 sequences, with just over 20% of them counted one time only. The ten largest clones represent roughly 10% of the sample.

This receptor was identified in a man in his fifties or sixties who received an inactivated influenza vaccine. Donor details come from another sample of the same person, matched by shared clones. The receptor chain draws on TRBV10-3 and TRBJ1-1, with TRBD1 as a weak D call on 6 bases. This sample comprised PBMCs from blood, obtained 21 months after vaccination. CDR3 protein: CAISQDRLRQKNTEAFF. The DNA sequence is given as TGTGCCATCAGTCAGGACAGACTAAGGCAAAAGAACACTGAAGCTTTCTTT.